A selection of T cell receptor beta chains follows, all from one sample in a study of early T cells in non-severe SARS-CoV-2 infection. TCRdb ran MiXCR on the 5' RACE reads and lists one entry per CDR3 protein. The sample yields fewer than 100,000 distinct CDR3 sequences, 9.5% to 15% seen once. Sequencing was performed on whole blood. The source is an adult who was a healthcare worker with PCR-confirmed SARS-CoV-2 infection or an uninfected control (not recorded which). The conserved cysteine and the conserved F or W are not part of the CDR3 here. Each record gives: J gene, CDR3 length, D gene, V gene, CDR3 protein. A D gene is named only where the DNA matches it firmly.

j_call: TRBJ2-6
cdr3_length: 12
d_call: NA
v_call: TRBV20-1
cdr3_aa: SARDRTGANVLT

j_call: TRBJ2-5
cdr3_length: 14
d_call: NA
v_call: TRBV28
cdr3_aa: ASSLSAGGGGETQY

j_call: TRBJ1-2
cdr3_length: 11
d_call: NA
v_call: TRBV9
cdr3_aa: ASSPVRQYGYT

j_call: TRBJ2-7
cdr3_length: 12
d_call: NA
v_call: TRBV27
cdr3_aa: ASSFNGGDYEQY

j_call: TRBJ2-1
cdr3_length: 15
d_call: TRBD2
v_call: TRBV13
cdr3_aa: ASSNAKRGGVYNEQF

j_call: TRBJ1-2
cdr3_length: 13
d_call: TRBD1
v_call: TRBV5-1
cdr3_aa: ASSPDHGTVRGYT

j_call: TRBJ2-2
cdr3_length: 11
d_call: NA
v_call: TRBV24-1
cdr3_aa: ATETENTGELF

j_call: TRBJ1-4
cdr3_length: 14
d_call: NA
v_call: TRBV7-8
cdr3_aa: ASSFSQGATNEKLF

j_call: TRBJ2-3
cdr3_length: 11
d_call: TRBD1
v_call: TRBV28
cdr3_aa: ASFLTGTDTQY

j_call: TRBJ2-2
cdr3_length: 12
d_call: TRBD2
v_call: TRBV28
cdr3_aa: ASSFGLATGELF

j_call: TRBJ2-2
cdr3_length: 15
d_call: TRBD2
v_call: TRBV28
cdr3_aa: ASSIAGGPRRTGELF

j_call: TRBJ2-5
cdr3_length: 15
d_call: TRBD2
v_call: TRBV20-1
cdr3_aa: SARPSGTSGAQETQY

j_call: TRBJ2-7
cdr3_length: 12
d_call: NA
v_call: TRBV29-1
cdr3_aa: SGAFGDYSYEQY

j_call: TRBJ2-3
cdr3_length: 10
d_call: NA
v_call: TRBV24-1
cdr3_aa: ATSEADRTQY

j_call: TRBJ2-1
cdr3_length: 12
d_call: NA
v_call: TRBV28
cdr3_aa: ASSFRESTNEQF

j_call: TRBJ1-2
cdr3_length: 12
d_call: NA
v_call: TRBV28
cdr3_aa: ASSFAGVNYGYT

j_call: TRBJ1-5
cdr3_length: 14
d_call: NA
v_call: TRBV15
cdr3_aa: ATSRDRPGINQPQH

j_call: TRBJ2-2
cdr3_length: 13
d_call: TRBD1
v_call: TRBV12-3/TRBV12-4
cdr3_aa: ASSPRDSRTGELF

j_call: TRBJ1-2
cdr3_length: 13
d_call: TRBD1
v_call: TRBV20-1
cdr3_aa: SANLRRGLDYGYT

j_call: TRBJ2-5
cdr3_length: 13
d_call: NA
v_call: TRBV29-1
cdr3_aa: SVEGSRHTQETQY

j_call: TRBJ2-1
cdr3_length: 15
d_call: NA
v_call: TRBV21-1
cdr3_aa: ASSKGPGTSDLTEQF

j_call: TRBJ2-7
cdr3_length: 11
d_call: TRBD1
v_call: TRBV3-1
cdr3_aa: ASSLQGAGEQY

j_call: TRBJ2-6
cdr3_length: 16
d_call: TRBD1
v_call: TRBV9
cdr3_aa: ASSGRISTGAGANVLT

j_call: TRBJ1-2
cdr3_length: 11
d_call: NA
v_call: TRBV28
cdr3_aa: ASSLSRDIGYT

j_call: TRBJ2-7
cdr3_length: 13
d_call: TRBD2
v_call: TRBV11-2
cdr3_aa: ASSLGLGATYEQY

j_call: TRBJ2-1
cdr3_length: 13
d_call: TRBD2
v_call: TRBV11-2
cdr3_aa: ASRLGTSGSNEQF

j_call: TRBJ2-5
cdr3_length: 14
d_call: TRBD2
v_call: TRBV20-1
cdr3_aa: SARDSLAGIQETQY

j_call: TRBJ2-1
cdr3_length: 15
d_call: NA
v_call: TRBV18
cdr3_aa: ASSPPDWKSTYNEQF

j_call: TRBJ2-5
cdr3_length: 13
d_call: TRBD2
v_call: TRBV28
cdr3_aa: ASSFQREGQETQY

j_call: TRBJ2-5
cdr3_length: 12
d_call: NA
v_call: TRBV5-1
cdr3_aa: ASSLEGSQETQY

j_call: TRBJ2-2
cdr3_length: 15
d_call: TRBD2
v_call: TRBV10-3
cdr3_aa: AISILAGSASTGELF

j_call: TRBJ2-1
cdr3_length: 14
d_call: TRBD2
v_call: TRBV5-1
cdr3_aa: ASSLGLAGAYNEQF

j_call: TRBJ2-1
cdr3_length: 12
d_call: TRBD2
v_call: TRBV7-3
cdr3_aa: ASSPIAGENEQF

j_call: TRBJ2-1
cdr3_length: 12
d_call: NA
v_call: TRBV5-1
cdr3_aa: ASSFPETYNEQF

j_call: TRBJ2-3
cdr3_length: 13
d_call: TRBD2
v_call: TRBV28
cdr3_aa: ASSLAGGSGDTQY

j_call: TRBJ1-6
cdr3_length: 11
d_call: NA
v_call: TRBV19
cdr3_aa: ASSPPSPFTLH

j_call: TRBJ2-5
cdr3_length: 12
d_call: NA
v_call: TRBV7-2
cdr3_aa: ASSLSWGQETQY

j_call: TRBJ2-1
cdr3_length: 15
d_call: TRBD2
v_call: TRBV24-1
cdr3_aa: ATSSASGSLGLNEQF

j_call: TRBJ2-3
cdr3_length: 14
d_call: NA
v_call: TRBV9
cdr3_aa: ASSVGGDVRSDTQY

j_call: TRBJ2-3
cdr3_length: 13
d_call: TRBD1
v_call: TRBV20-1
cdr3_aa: SASRNPGQGATQY

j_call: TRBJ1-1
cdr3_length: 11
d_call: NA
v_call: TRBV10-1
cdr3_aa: ASSEKWASEAF

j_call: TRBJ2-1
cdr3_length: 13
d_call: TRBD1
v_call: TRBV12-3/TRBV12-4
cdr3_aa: ASLGGQGSYNEQF

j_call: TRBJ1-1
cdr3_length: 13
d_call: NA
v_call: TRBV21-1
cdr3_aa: ASRPGTGGSTEAF

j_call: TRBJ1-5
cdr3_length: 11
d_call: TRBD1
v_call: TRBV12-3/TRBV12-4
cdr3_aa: ASSQGEYQPQH

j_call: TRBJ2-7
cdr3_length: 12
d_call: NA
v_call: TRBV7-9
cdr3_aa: ASSLALTGYEQY

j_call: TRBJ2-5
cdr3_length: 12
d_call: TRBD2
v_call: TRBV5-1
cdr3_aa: ASSDGTSGETQY

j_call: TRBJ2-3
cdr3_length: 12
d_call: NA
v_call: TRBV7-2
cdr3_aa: ASSQSGRADTQY

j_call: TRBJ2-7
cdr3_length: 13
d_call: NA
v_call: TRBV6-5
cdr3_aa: ASNQLLGTLYEQY

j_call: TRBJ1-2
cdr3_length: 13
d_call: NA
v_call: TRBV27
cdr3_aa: ASSLSPGTNYGYT

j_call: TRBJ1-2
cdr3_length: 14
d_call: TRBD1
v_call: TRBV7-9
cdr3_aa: ASSSGTGVITYGYT

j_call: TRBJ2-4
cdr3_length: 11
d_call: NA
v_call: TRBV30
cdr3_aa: AWSTTGRNIQY

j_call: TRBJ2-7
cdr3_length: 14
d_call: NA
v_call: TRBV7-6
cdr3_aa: ASSLGGRSDPYEQY

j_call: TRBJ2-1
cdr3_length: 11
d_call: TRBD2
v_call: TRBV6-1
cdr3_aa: ASSFGRAGEQF

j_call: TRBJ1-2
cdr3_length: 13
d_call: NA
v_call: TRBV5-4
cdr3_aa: ASSLDSVSNYGYT